Shown below are 5 T cell receptor beta chains from a single sample sequenced in a study of T-cell reconstitution after alpha-beta-depleted transplantation in children. Using unique molecular identifiers, the investigators prepared the TCRbeta library. TCRdb reprocessed the PCR reads via MiXCR and lists one record per CDR3 protein. This sample has about 440,000 distinct CDR3 sequences, with roughly 43% found just once. The source was PBMCs, collected before TCRalphabeta/CD19-depleted stem cell transplant. The source of these receptors is a girl aged 2 to 9 with aplastic anemia, due to receive a stem cell transplant.

Ten or more counts support this clonotype. The V gene is TRBV10-3, the J gene TRBJ2-3, with 8 bases lining up with TRBD2. Losses at the gene ends were 6 bases for V and 3 bases for J; bases not matched to a gene: 11. Per germline, CDR1 ENHRY and CDR2 SYGVKD. This CDR3 spans 16 amino acids. The CDR3 region has the DNA TGTGCCATCAGCCCCATAGCGGGAAATGGGACAGATACGCAGTATTTT. This codes for CAISPIAGNGTDTQYF.

This clonotype has only a few counts. The chain combines TRBV27 with TRBJ2-6; D is ambiguous. Germline V CDR1 and CDR2: MNHEY, SMNVEV (reference sequence). The CDR3 has 14 residues. V lost 5 bases and J lost 0, with 5 bases in between. CDR3 region: CASSPISGANVLTF. The CDR3 coding sequence is TGTGCCAGCAGTCCGATCTCTGGGGCCAACGTCCTGACTTTC. Supplemented by reference TRBV27 and TRBJ2-6, the full variable domain reads EAQVTQNPRYLITVTGKKLTVTCSQNMNHEYMSWYRQDPGLGLRQIYYSMNVEVTDKGDVPEGYKVSRKEKRNFPLILESPSPNQTSLYFCASSPISGANVLTFGAGSRLTVL.

J is TRBJ2-3 and V is TRBV30, with 8 bases aligning to TRBD2. V trimming: 5 bases; J trimming: 5 bases; junction bases outside the gene matches: 3. The germline V gene encodes CDR1 GTSNPN and CDR2 SVGIG (reference sequence). There are 12 residues in the CDR3. The CDR3 DNA follows: TGTGCCTGGCATGCGGGGGGAGATACGCAGTATTTT. It codes for CAWHAGGDTQYF.

This clonotype was seen only a few times. The chain recombines TRBV5-5 with TRBJ2-7, with a weak D call TRBD2 (7 bases). The germline V gene has CDR1 SGHKS and CDR2 YYEKEE (reference sequence). Trimming left V 2 bases short and J 2 bases short, with 11 bases between. The length of the CDR3 is 14 residues. The CDR3 nucleotides are TGTGCCAGCAGCTTCAGGGAGGGGGCCTACGAGCAGTACTTC. Protein: CASSFREGAYEQYF.

This clonotype was counted at least ten times. The rearrangement uses TRBV3-1 and TRBJ2-1, with TRBD2 identical over 14 bases. V was clipped by 6 bases and J by 7 bases; unmatched bases: 11. This CDR3 has 17 amino acids. Germline loops: CDR1 LGHDT, CDR2 YNNKEL (reference sequence). The CDR3 loop reads CASRLGTSGSFKNEQFF. The CDR3 coding sequence is TGTGCCAGCAGATTAGGGACTAGCGGGAGTTTTAAGAATGAGCAGTTCTTC.